This passage covers 20 T cell receptor beta chains from one sample sequenced in a study of T cells in Graves' hyperthyroidism and ophthalmopathy (dated 2019 in TCRdb). Libraries were constructed by multiplex PCR. The run used an Illumina HiSeq 2000. Amplification of TCR beta CDR3 regions was carried out from RNA transcripts. The TCR CDR3 was subjected to a first round of RT-PCR using the HTBI primer set and the Qiagen OneStep RT-PCR kit. TCRdb reran the public reads through fastp at Q25 and MiXCR, keeping productive beta chains. A single entry per CDR3 protein holds the most common genes and DNA from its merged rows. The sample contains about 300,000 distinct CDR3 sequences, about 15% of them found a single time. Around 33% of the sample rests with the top ten. Sequencing was carried out using blood. The receptors shown here come from a man aged 30-40 years with Graves' hyperthyroidism.

This clonotype was found many times. The chain employs TRBV19 and TRBJ2-7; TRBD2 matches 9 bases. V dropped 8 bases and J dropped 2; count of bases not matched to a gene: 4. Germline CDR1 LNHDA, CDR2 SQIVND (reference sequence). CDR3 length: 13 residues. CDR3 sequence reads: CASRGLATYEQYF. The CDR3 DNA follows: TGTGCCAGTCGAGGACTAGCGACCTACGAGCAGTACTTC.

This clonotype was observed many times. The chain combines TRBV7-8 with TRBJ2-1, with 10 positions matching TRBD2. Germline CDR1 SGHVS, CDR2 FQNEAQ. CDR3 size: 17 residues. The trim removed 4 bases at V and 4 bases at J, leaving 10 bases unmatched. CDR3 bases: TGTGCCAGCAGCTCCATTCTAGCGGGGGAGAGTTACAATGAGCAGTTCTTC. As protein: CASSSILAGESYNEQFF.

This clonotype was seen a handful of times. The chain links TRBV28 to TRBJ2-1, with TRBD2 matching over 7 bases. V trimming: 1 base; J trimming: 8 bases; junction bases outside the gene matches: 11. The CDR3 covers 16 residues. CDR1 MDHEN and CDR2 SYDVKM come from the germline V gene. The CDR3 bases are TGTGCCAGCAGTTTATCGATTTCTAGGGGAGGGGATGAGCAGTTCTTC. Translated: CASSLSISRGGDEQFF. The whole variable domain, filled in from reference TRBV28 and TRBJ2-1, reads DVKVTQSSRYLVKRTGEKVFLECVQDMDHENMFWYRQDPGLGLRLIYFSYDVKMKEKGDIPEGYSVSREKKERFSLILESASTNQTSMYLCASSLSISRGGDEQFFGPGTRLTVL.

The V and J genes are TRBV7-2 and TRBJ2-7, with a weak D call TRBD2 (5 bases). The CDR3 runs 14 residues. Deletions cut 7 bases from V and 2 bases from J, with 15 bases between. Germline loops: CDR1 SGHTA, CDR2 FQGNSA. The CDR3 DNA is TGTGCCAGCACCTTTAAAAGCGGTACCTACGAGCAGTACTTC. This encodes CASTFKSGTYEQYF.

This clonotype has a handful of counts. The chain has TRBV6-6 and TRBJ1-4, with D perhaps matching TRBD1 (6 bases). The V and J ends lost 2 bases and 10 bases respectively, with 23 bases between them. Per germline, CDR1 MNHNY and CDR2 SVGAGI (reference sequence). The CDR3 totals 17 residues. The CDR3 loop is CASSYRSPGTPIGKLFF. The CDR3 DNA reads TGTGCCAGCAGTTACAGGAGCCCCGGGACACCTATAGGAAAACTGTTTTTT.

The chain carries TRBV6-1 and TRBJ2-7, with D perhaps TRBD1 (5 bases). From germline, CDR1 is MNHNS and CDR2 SASEGT. This CDR3 region has 13 residues. Between the trimmed V and J ends, which lost 6 bases and 4 bases, there was a span of 13 bases. As DNA, the CDR3 is TGTGCCAGCAGCCTTGGACACCAATACGAGCAGTACTTC. It translates to CASSLGHQYEQYF.

In this sample, this clonotype turned up a few times. The chain carries TRBV7-2 and TRBJ2-1, with 7 bases lining up with TRBD2. The CDR3 has 18 amino acids. V was clipped by 4 bases and J by 3 bases; unmatched bases: 15. Germline assignment: CDR1 SGHTA and CDR2 FQGNSA. The CDR3 region is CASSSSPTLAADYNEQFF. The CDR3 nucleotides read TGTGCCAGCAGCTCCTCCCCTACCCTAGCGGCGGACTACAATGAGCAGTTCTTC.

Here the CDR3 DNA reads TGTGCCAGCAGGTTGAACCAGGGGGTTACGCAGTATTTT. Protein sequence: CASRLNQGVTQYF. The chain joins TRBV12-3 or TRBV12-4 to TRBJ2-3; 7 nucleotides align to TRBD1. J lost 8 bases, V lost 6 bases, and 8 bases had no gene match. There are 13 residues in the CDR3.

This clonotype was counted many times. At one of its ends the junction is not consistent with the germline gene, which may arise from a read error. CDR3 sequence reads: CASSEGTGDYSTDTQYF. The CDR3 bases are TGTGCCAGCAGCGAAGGGACAGGGGACTACAGCACAGATACGCAGTATTTT. The V call is TRBV2, the J call TRBJ2-3; the match to TRBD1 covers 10 bases. This CDR3 spans 17 amino acids. Germline V gene data show CDR1 as SNHLY and CDR2 as FYNNEI.

In its sample, this clonotype was seen many times. The chain employs TRBV20-1 and TRBJ2-5; D gene ambiguous. Germline lookup yields CDR1 DFQATT and CDR2 SNEGSKA (reference sequence). V gave up 6 bases and J gave up 5 bases, with 13 bases separating them. This CDR3 is 12 amino acids long. The DNA of the CDR3 is TGCAGTGCAACTGGACCCTTGGAGACCCAGTACTTC. Its protein product is CSATGPLETQYF.

This clonotype was recorded many times. This could be a read error, since a much larger clone is one nucleotide away. This chain links TRBV18 with TRBJ1-1; a possible D gene is TRBD1 (6 bases). CDR1 and CDR2 from the germline V gene are KGHSH and LQKENI. The ends were cut back, 3 bases at V and 6 bases at J, with 11 bases in the middle. The CDR3 is made up of 13 amino acids. This CDR3 is CASSPTGNAEAFF. CDR3 in DNA: TGTGCCAGCTCACCGACAGGCAACGCTGAAGCTTTCTTT.

This clonotype was recorded many times. The V call is TRBV28, the J call TRBJ1-1; D is uncertain. V was trimmed by 6 bases and J by 3 bases, leaving 14 bases between them. The germline CDR1 and CDR2 sequences are MDHEN and SYDVKM. This CDR3 has 14 residues. CDR3 coding DNA: TGTGCCAGCAGCTGGTTTGGGGAGGACACTGAAGCTTTCTTT. This translates into CASSWFGEDTEAFF.

This clonotype was observed at least ten times. This chain connects TRBV28 to TRBJ1-1; D uncertain. The CDR3 has 14 amino acids. V was pared by 7 bases and J by 1 base, with 13 bases between. Per germline, CDR1 MDHEN and CDR2 SYDVKM. The CDR3 here is CASNYGVGNTEAFF. CDR3 nucleotide sequence: TGTGCCAGCAACTATGGGGTGGGGAACACTGAAGCTTTCTTT.

This clonotype appeared a few times. The V and J genes are TRBV7-8 and TRBJ1-1, with a weak D call TRBD1 (5 bases). The CDR3 has 14 amino acids. The V gene's germline CDR1 is SGHVS and CDR2 FQNEAQ. V was pared by 2 bases and J by 5 bases, with 12 bases between. The CDR3 DNA reads as TGTGCCAGCAGCTTAAGACAGTTCCTAACTGAAGCTTTCTTT. Its translation: CASSLRQFLTEAFF. The full variable domain, rest sourced from reference TRBV7-8 and TRBJ1-1, is GAGVSQSPRYKVAKRGQDVALRCDPISGHVSLFWYQQALGQGPEFLTYFQNEAQLDKSGLPSDRFFAERPEGSVSTLKIQRTQQEDSAVYLCASSLRQFLTEAFFGQGTRLTVV.

The sample holds a few counts of this clonotype. The V gene is TRBV14, the J gene TRBJ2-2, with 10 bases fitting TRBD1. V shed 4 bases, J shed 4 bases, and the junction held 6 bases outside the gene matches. The CDR3 is 16 residues long. Germline V CDR1 and CDR2: SGHDN, FVKESK. The CDR3 region is CASSRVGQGSTGELFF. The CDR3 DNA sequence: TGTGCCAGCAGCCGAGTGGGACAGGGGAGCACCGGGGAGCTGTTTTTT. Drawing the rest from reference TRBV14 and TRBJ2-2, the complete variable domain is EAGVTQFPSHSVIEKGQTVTLRCDPISGHDNLYWYRRVMGKEIKFLLHFVKESKQDESGMPNNRFLAERTGGTYSTLKVQPAELEDSGVYFCASSRVGQGSTGELFFGEGSRLTVL.

This chain connects TRBV7-6 to TRBJ2-2, with 7 nucleotides matching TRBD1. The CDR3 has 17 amino acids. V shed 3 bases, J shed 10 bases, and the junction held 17 bases outside the gene matches. The V gene's germline CDR1 is SGHVS and CDR2 FNYEAQ. CDR3 coding DNA: TGTGCCAGCAGCTTCCCCACAGGGGATGCCGTTGGATCGGAGCTGTTTTTT. It is translated as CASSFPTGDAVGSELFF.

This clonotype showed up many times. The gene calls are TRBV20-1 and TRBJ2-3; unclear D gene. The CDR3 covers 12 residues. V gave up 6 bases and J gave up 2 bases, with 9 bases separating them. The V gene's germline CDR1 is DFQATT and CDR2 SNEGSKA (reference sequence). The DNA for the CDR3 is TGCAGTGCCCCCGAAGTCACAGATACGCAGTATTTT. Translating gives CSAPEVTDTQYF.

The sample holds many counts of this clonotype. The chain's CDR3 is CATSDGPSTLYGYTF. CDR3 coding DNA: TGTGCCACCAGTGATGGGCCGAGTACTCTCTATGGCTACACCTTC. V gene TRBV24-1 combines with J gene TRBJ1-2; D remains ambiguous. The CDR3 length is 15 residues. CDR1 and CDR2 (germline): KGHDR, SFDVKD. V gave up 3 bases and J gave up 4 bases, with 14 bases separating them.

This clonotype was counted at least ten times. This sequence joins TRBV5-1 and TRBJ2-2; weak D call: TRBD2 (5 bases). CDR3 length equals 15 residues. Germline loops: CDR1 SGHRS, CDR2 YFSETQ. Trimming shortened V by 0 bases and J by 2 bases, and 8 bases separated the two germline ends. CDR3 sequence reads: CASSLVGINTGELFF. The CDR3 coding sequence is TGCGCCAGCAGCTTGGTCGGGATCAACACCGGGGAGCTGTTTTTT.

This clonotype was seen repeatedly, ten times or more. The chain employs TRBV29-1 and TRBJ1-1; D is unresolved. The CDR3 loop spans 13 amino acids. Germline-derived CDR1 and CDR2 are SQVTM and ANQGSEA. The V gene lost 3 bases and the J gene lost 0 bases, with 8 bases spanning the gap. CDR3 bases: TGCAGCGTTGAGGAGGAAATGAACACTGAAGCTTTCTTT. Translating gives CSVEEEMNTEAFF.